The 11 T cell receptor beta chains reported below all come from one sample, sequenced in a study of blood T cell repertoires in COVID-19. TCRdb's table, derived via immunoSEQ multiplex PCR, lists solely in-frame clones and lacks some. The table includes 80,000 to 100,000 clones, about 81% detected once. The sequenced material came from peripheral blood. Receptors were obtained from a man aged 65 to 79 with acute or convalescent COVID-19.

The chain carries TRBV5-8 and TRBJ2-3, with 12 bases lining up with TRBD2. CDR1 is SGHTS and CDR2 is YDEGEE in the germline V gene. V gave up 0 bases and J gave up 6 bases; unmatched junction bases: 17. CDR3 size: 20 residues. For the CDR3, the DNA is TGTGCCAGCAGCTTGGAGGTACTAGCGGGAGGAAAGGGCCAGGTCGATACGCAGTATTTT. Its translation: CASSLEVLAGGKGQVDTQYF.

V usage is TRBV2 and J usage is TRBJ2-7; a weak D match, TRBD1 (6 bases). Germline assignment: CDR1 SNHLY and CDR2 FYNNEI. Trimming stripped 2 bases from V and 6 bases from J, with 26 bases between. The CDR3 is 18 residues long. The CDR3: CASSEMGEQGFQPPEQYF. DNA of the CDR3: TGTGCCAGCAGTGAAATGGGGGAACAGGGATTCCAACCTCCCGAGCAGTACTTC.

The chain is built from TRBV5-1 and TRBJ2-1; 8 bases line up with TRBD2. The germline CDR1 and CDR2 sequences are SGHRS and YFSETQ. Trimming at V came to 2 bases and at J to 0 bases, leaving 4 bases not matched to a gene. The CDR3 length is 16 residues. CDR3 in amino acids: CASSFIAGSSYNEQFF. The DNA for the CDR3 is TGCGCCAGCAGCTTCATAGCGGGGAGCTCCTACAATGAGCAGTTCTTC.

The chain is built from TRBV27 and TRBJ2-5; no clear D. The CDR3 length is 15 residues. CDR1 is MNHEY and CDR2 is SMNVEV in the germline V gene (reference sequence). The ends were cut back, 7 bases at V and 7 bases at J, with 22 bases in the middle. The CDR3 reads CASTLSVDRSGTQYF. DNA of the CDR3: TGTGCCAGCACCCTATCGGTCGACCGGTCAGGGACCCAGTACTTC.

This clone was observed once. The chain combines TRBV29-1 with TRBJ2-1; tentative D call: TRBD2 (6 bases). CDR3 length: 13 residues. Trimming pared 3 bases from V and 3 bases from J, leaving 9 bases between. CDR1 is SQVTM, CDR2 ANQGSEA, per germline. Written as DNA, the CDR3 is TGCAGCGTTGACGGGAGCCTCTACAATGAGCAGTTCTTC. Translation: CSVDGSLYNEQFF.

Here the CDR3 DNA reads TGTGCCATCAGTGAGCAGGGGGCTGAAGCTTTCTTT. It yields the protein CAISEQGAEAFF. The chain links TRBV10-3 to TRBJ1-1, with 7 nucleotides matching TRBD1. Germline CDR1 reads ENHRY; CDR2 reads SYGVKD. CDR3 length: 12 residues. After removal of 2 bases from V and 6 bases from J, the junction contained 0 bases not matched to a gene.

There are a few counts of this clone. The chain is built from TRBV10-3 and TRBJ2-3; no clear D. The V and J ends lost 0 bases and 6 bases respectively, with 10 bases between them. CDR3 length: 14 amino acids. Germline V lookup: CDR1 ENHRY, CDR2 SYGVKD. The CDR3 nucleotides are TGTGCCATCAGTGAGTCGAATCAAGCGGATACGCAGTATTTT. The encoded protein is CAISESNQADTQYF.

The rearrangement uses TRBV28 and TRBJ1-1; D is unclear. Trimming removed 2 bases at V and 5 bases at J, with 12 bases between. This CDR3 has 14 amino acids. Per germline, CDR1 MDHEN and CDR2 SYDVKM. In nucleotides, the CDR3 is TGTGCCAGCAGTTTAACTACCACTGGGACTGAAGCTTTCTTT. This codes for CASSLTTTGTEAFF.

The V call is TRBV28, the J call TRBJ2-7; tentatively, D is TRBD1 (5 bases). The CDR3 loop spans 14 amino acids. CDR1 and CDR2 from the germline V gene are MDHEN and SYDVKM. Trimming removed 6 bases at V and 2 bases at J, with 14 bases between. The CDR3 sequence: CASRRPGPPYEQYF. DNA for the CDR3: TGTGCCAGCAGGCGGCCAGGGCCCCCCTACGAGCAGTACTTC. The full variable domain, completed using reference TRBV28 and TRBJ2-7, is DVKVTQSSRYLVKRTGEKVFLECVQDMDHENMFWYRQDPGLGLRLIYFSYDVKMKEKGDIPEGYSVSREKKERFSLILESASTNQTSMYLCASRRPGPPYEQYFGPGTRLTVT.

The J gene is TRBJ1-3, the V gene TRBV18; the D gene is possibly TRBD1 (6 bases). This CDR3 has 15 amino acids. V dropped 1 base and J dropped 0 bases, with 7 bases sitting between them. CDR1 is KGHSH and CDR2 is LQKENI in the germline V gene. The CDR3, as DNA: TGTGCCAGCTCACCACGACAGGTCTCTGGAAACACCATATATTTT. Translating it yields CASSPRQVSGNTIYF.

This chain uses TRBV28 with TRBJ2-7, with 7 bases matching TRBD1. The CDR3 totals 14 residues. Germline loops: CDR1 MDHEN, CDR2 SYDVKM. The J segment lost 6 bases and the V segment lost 8 bases, leaving 13 bases of the junction unmatched. The CDR3 nucleotides are TGTGCCAGCCGTGAGGGGACAGTCTCGGGCGAGCAGTACTTC. Encoded protein: CASREGTVSGEQYF.